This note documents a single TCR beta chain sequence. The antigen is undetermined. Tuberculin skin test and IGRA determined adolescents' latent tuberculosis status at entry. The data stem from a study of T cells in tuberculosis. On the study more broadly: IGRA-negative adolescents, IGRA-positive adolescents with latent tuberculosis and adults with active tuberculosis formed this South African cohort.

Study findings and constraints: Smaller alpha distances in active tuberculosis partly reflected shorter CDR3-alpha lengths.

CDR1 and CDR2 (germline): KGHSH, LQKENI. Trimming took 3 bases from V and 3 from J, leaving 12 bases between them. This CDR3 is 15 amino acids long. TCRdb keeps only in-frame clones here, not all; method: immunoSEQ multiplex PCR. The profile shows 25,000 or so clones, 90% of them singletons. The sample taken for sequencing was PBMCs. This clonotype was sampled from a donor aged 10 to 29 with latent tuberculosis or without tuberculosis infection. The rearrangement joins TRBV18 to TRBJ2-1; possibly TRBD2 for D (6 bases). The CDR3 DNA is TGTGCCAGCTCACCCCGAGGGGAGGTCTACAATGAGCAGTTCTTC. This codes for CASSPRGEVYNEQFF.